Listed here are 31 T cell receptor beta chains from one sample, sequenced in a study of spatial heterogeneity in lung cancer. Time point described: sample taken at primary tumor resection. Sequencing covered unsorted whole RNA taken from tumor, nontumor lung or frozen PBMC. In TCRdb, the 5' RACE reads were re-called with MiXCR into one record per CDR3 protein. The top ten hold around 6.9% of the sample, which has around 10,000 distinct CDR3 sequences, nearly 4% seen once. Sequencing was performed on normal lung tissue next to the tumor, taken at surgery. The receptor source for this set is a male donor with early-stage non-small cell lung cancer.

This clonotype was detected a few times. This beta chain was picked up by a library intended for alpha chains and is off target, so its count carries little meaning. The V call is TRBV5-6, the J call TRBJ1-2; D gene uncertain. The germline V gene has CDR1 SGHDT and CDR2 YYEEEE. The CDR3 consists of 15 residues. Between the trimmed V and J ends, which lost 1 base and 4 bases, there was a span of 14 bases. The CDR3 DNA reads as TGTGCCAGCAGCTTGTTGCAGGAGACAACCTATGGCTACACCTTC. Translation: CASSLLQETTYGYTF.

This clonotype was counted many times. With the library built for alpha chains, this beta chain is off target and its frequency is not meaningful. The rearrangement links TRBV7-9 to TRBJ1-5; D unclear. CDR1 and CDR2 (germline): SEHNR, FQNEAQ (reference sequence). Trimming removed 5 bases from V and 5 bases from J, with 10 bases in between. The CDR3 totals 13 residues. Here the CDR3 reads CASSPSVDQPQHF. The CDR3 DNA is TGTGCCAGCAGCCCCTCGGTAGATCAGCCCCAGCATTTT.

This clonotype was found many times. A library made for alpha chains picked up this beta chain off target, so its size means little. The chain has TRBV12-3 or TRBV12-4 and TRBJ2-1; 10 nucleotides match TRBD1. This CDR3 region has 16 residues. V gave up 5 bases and J gave up 6 bases; unmatched junction bases: 10. The CDR3 nucleotides are TGTGCCAGCAGTGTTTCCGGGACAGGGGTTATCAATGAGCAGTTCTTC. It specifies CASSVSGTGVINEQFF.

This clonotype counts as medium-sized. This beta chain slipped into a library made for alpha chains as a stray read, so its size is not meaningful. V and J are TRBV19 and TRBJ2-1, with TRBD2 as a possible D gene (5 bases). Germline V gene data show CDR1 as LNHDA and CDR2 as SQIVND (reference sequence). CDR3 length: 11 residues. V gave up 10 bases and J gave up 15 bases, with 19 bases separating them. The DNA for the CDR3 is TGTGCCACCGTCTCACCCGGAGGAGCGTTCTTC. Its protein product is CATVSPGGAFF.

This clonotype was recorded at least ten times. In a library made to pick up alpha chains, this beta chain is a stray read with a size that means little. The chain combines TRBV20-1 with TRBJ2-5, with TRBD1 matching 8 bases. The CDR3 consists of 14 residues. CDR1 is DFQATT and CDR2 is SNEGSKA in the germline V gene (reference sequence). The V gene end was trimmed by 2 bases and the J gene end by 4 bases; junction bases not matched to a gene: 6. The CDR3 spells CSARSTGGVETQYF. The CDR3 DNA reads TGCAGTGCTAGATCTACAGGGGGAGTAGAGACCCAGTACTTC.

About this clonotype: Little can be read into the size of this beta chain, an off-target read in a library designed for alpha chains. The chain employs TRBV2 and TRBJ1-2; weak D call: TRBD1 (6 bases). The CDR3 is made up of 14 amino acids. From germline, CDR1 is SNHLY and CDR2 FYNNEI. V dropped 7 bases and J dropped 1 base, with 13 bases sitting between them. CDR3 amino acids: CASIWTVLNYGYTF. DNA for the CDR3: TGTGCCAGCATCTGGACAGTTCTTAACTATGGCTACACCTTC.

The sample holds many counts of this clonotype. The size of this beta chain means little, since it is a stray read in a library made for alpha chains. The chain recombines TRBV7-2 with TRBJ2-7; D might be TRBD1 or TRBD2, each matching 5 bases. Germline V gene lookup returns CDR1 SGHTA and CDR2 FQGNSA. Trimming removed 0 bases from V and 7 bases from J, with 7 bases in between. The length of the CDR3 is 12 residues. The CDR3 coding sequence is TGTGCCAGCAGCTTAGCGAGGGGAGAGCAGTACTTC. Translating gives CASSLARGEQYF.

For this clonotype: This beta chain was picked up by a library intended for alpha chains and is off target, so its count carries little meaning. The V call is TRBV29-1, the J call TRBJ1-2; 10 nucleotides agree with TRBD1. The CDR3 extends over 11 amino acids. Germline CDR1 and CDR2: SQVTM and ANQGSEA. Trimming cost V 6 bases and J 10 bases; bases outside gene matches: 5. CDR3 residues: CSVGQGGDYTF. For the CDR3, the DNA is TGCAGCGTAGGACAGGGGGGAGACTACACCTTC.

This clonotype has a count of ten or more. In a library made to pick up alpha chains, this beta chain is a stray read with a size that means little. The chain is built from TRBV27 and TRBJ2-7, with 12 positions matching TRBD2. The length of the CDR3 is 17 residues. The germline gives CDR1 MNHEY, CDR2 SMNVEV (reference sequence). The V and J ends lost 3 bases and 2 bases, in that order; junction bases with no gene match: 8. The CDR3 spells CASSLVLAGGNTYEQYF. DNA of the CDR3: TGTGCCAGCAGTTTGGTACTAGCGGGGGGAAACACCTACGAGCAGTACTTC.

By sample share, this clonotype is medium-sized (0.01 to 0.1%). Found in a library prepared for alpha chains, this beta chain is an off-target read, and its abundance has little meaning. The chain is built from TRBV27 and TRBJ1-6; no definite D call. The length of the CDR3 is 13 residues. CDR1 and CDR2 from the germline V gene are MNHEY and SMNVEV (reference sequence). The V gene lost 3 bases and the J gene lost 6 bases, with 6 bases spanning the gap. The chain's CDR3 is CASSFGGNSPLHF. The CDR3 bases are TGTGCCAGCAGTTTTGGAGGTAATTCACCCCTCCACTTT.

In its sample, this clonotype is medium-sized. This beta chain came through as a stray read in a library set up for alpha chains, and its size says little. The chain recombines TRBV29-1 with TRBJ2-1; 9 bases align to TRBD2. The V segment lost 3 bases and the J segment 12 bases; nucleotides outside the gene matches: 3. The CDR3 runs 11 residues. The V gene's germline CDR1 is SQVTM and CDR2 ANQGSEA. This CDR3 is CSVDSAGGQFF. CDR3 in DNA: TGCAGCGTTGATTCAGCGGGGGGGCAGTTCTTC.

This clonotype ranks as medium-sized. This beta chain came through as a stray read in a library set up for alpha chains, and its size says little. The chain combines TRBV11-2 with TRBJ2-7; D unclear. CDR1 and CDR2 from the germline V gene are SGHAT and FQNNGV. The V gene lost 5 bases and the J gene lost 5 bases, with 22 bases spanning the gap. CDR3 length: 16 residues. CDR3 in amino acids: CASSEYVNLPNHEQYF. The CDR3, as DNA: TGTGCCAGCAGCGAGTACGTGAACCTACCTAACCACGAGCAGTACTTC.

This clonotype was counted at least ten times. Because the library targeted alpha chains, this beta chain is an off-target read whose size means little. The chain recombines TRBV18 with TRBJ1-1; maybe TRBD1 (5 bases). Trimming shortened V by 3 bases and J by 11 bases, and 19 bases separated the two germline ends. The germline CDR1 and CDR2 sequences are KGHSH and LQKENI. The CDR3 is 14 residues long. In nucleotides, the CDR3 is TGTGCCAGCTCACCGCCGGGGCAGGCCGGGGGGGCTTTCTTT. Translation gives CASSPPGQAGGAFF.

The sample holds many counts of this clonotype. The library was designed around alpha chains, so this beta chain is a stray read whose abundance carries little weight. J is TRBJ2-5 and V is TRBV2; D not resolved. Germline CDR1 SNHLY, CDR2 FYNNEI. The CDR3 contains 15 residues. Trimming left V 3 bases short and J 2 bases short, with 13 bases between. In nucleotides, the CDR3 is TGTGCCAGCAGTGATAAGTCAGGACGACAAGAGACCCAGTACTTC. Its translation: CASSDKSGRQETQYF.

Relative to its sample, this clonotype is medium-sized (0.01 to 0.1%). This beta chain is an off-target read within a library intended for alpha chains, so its frequency means little. The chain carries TRBV6-5 and TRBJ1-6; D not certain. V was clipped by 2 bases and J by 0 bases, with 14 bases between them. This CDR3 contains 18 residues. Germline CDR1 is MNHEY and CDR2 is SVGAGI. In DNA, the CDR3 is TGTGCCAGCAGTTACAGCCGGACTAGGAGCTCCTATAATTCACCCCTCCACTTT. It translates to CASSYSRTRSSYNSPLHF.

This clonotype came up many times. Found in a library prepared for alpha chains, this beta chain is an off-target read, and its abundance has little meaning. J is TRBJ2-2 and V is TRBV20-1; 8 bases are shared with TRBD2. The germline gives CDR1 DFQATT, CDR2 SNEGSKA (reference sequence). The V gene end was trimmed by 5 bases and the J gene end by 5 bases; junction bases not matched to a gene: 13. The CDR3 has 16 residues. In DNA, the CDR3 is TGCAGTGCTCCACTCACTAGCGGAGGGCGGACCGGGGAGCTGTTTTTT. It codes for CSAPLTSGGRTGELFF.

By sample share, this clonotype is medium-sized. With the library built for alpha chains, this beta chain is off target and its frequency is not meaningful. The genes are TRBV25-1 and TRBJ2-1; possibly TRBD2 for D (6 bases). Trimming cost V 6 bases and J 1 base, with 16 bases left between them. Per germline, CDR1 MGHDK and CDR2 SYGVNS. The CDR3 length is 16 residues. The CDR3 DNA is TGTGCCAGCAGCTCCTTTAGCGGTGGGTCCTACAATGAGCAGTTCTTC. Amino acid sequence: CASSSFSGGSYNEQFF.

This clonotype was picked up a small number of times. This beta chain slipped into a library made for alpha chains as a stray read, so its size is not meaningful. CDR3 DNA: TGCGCCAGCAGTCGTGGAACAACTAATGAAAAACTGTTTTTT. It encodes CASSRGTTNEKLFF. This chain links TRBV5-1 with TRBJ1-4, with unresolved D. The CDR3 covers 14 residues. CDR1 is SGHRS, CDR2 YFSETQ, per germline. V lost 5 bases and J 0 bases, leaving 8 bases between the germline ends.

This clonotype was observed a handful of times. A library made for alpha chains picked up this beta chain off target, so its size means little. V is TRBV6-5 and J is TRBJ2-3; D remains ambiguous. Trimming cost V 6 bases and J 6 bases, with 7 bases left between them. The CDR3 is 11 residues long. CDR1 is MNHEY, CDR2 SVGAGI, per germline. Here the CDR3 DNA reads TGTGCCAGCAGAGATGGGGATACGCAGTATTTT. This codes for CASRDGDTQYF.

Many counts were recorded for this clonotype. Within a library made for alpha chains, this beta chain is off target, and its count is uninformative. V and J are TRBV28 and TRBJ2-2; 11 nucleotides match TRBD1. Germline CDR1 reads MDHEN; CDR2 reads SYDVKM. The CDR3 loop spans 17 amino acids. The V segment lost 5 bases and the J segment 3 bases; nucleotides outside the gene matches: 8. The CDR3 loop reads CASSTDRGRLDTGELFF. Here the CDR3 DNA reads TGTGCCAGCAGTACGGACAGGGGGCGACTTGACACCGGGGAGCTGTTTTTT. The variable domain in full, completed from reference TRBV28 and TRBJ2-2, reads DVKVTQSSRYLVKRTGEKVFLECVQDMDHENMFWYRQDPGLGLRLIYFSYDVKMKEKGDIPEGYSVSREKKERFSLILESASTNQTSMYLCASSTDRGRLDTGELFFGEGSRLTVL.

This clonotype is medium-sized in the sample. This beta chain is off target for a library built for alpha chains, so its abundance means little. This chain joins TRBV27 and TRBJ1-3; D unclear. Germline CDR1 is MNHEY and CDR2 is SMNVEV (reference sequence). Trimming took off 3 bases at V and 4 bases at J, with 13 bases between the two ends. This CDR3 contains 15 residues. CDR3 nucleotide sequence: TGTGCCAGCAGTTTGGGATCTAAAGGGGGAAACACCATATATTTT. Its translation is CASSLGSKGGNTIYF.

The table lists this clonotype with many counts. Since the library was made to target alpha chains, this beta chain is a stray read and its abundance is not meaningful. V is TRBV29-1 and J is TRBJ2-2, with D perhaps TRBD1 (6 bases). Per germline, CDR1 SQVTM and CDR2 ANQGSEA. The germline V and J ends were trimmed by 4 bases and 5 bases, with 11 bases remaining between them. The length of the CDR3 is 13 residues. DNA of the CDR3: TGCAGCGTTGTACAGGGTTTTACCGGGGAGCTGTTTTTT. Translating it yields CSVVQGFTGELFF.

This clonotype appeared many times. A library made for alpha chains picked up this beta chain off target, so its size means little. The chain uses TRBV20-1 and TRBJ2-2; 8 bases map to TRBD2. The CDR3 is made up of 15 amino acids. V was pared by 2 bases and J by 5 bases, with 7 bases of the junction left unmatched. The germline gives CDR1 DFQATT, CDR2 SNEGSKA (reference sequence). This CDR3 reads CSARPSGGGTGELFF. The CDR3 bases are TGCAGTGCTAGACCCAGCGGGGGAGGAACCGGGGAGCTGTTTTTT.

There are many counts of this clonotype. Since the library was made to target alpha chains, this beta chain is a stray read and its abundance is not meaningful. The chain links TRBV27 to TRBJ2-1; tentative D call: TRBD2 (5 bases). This CDR3 has 15 amino acids. Per germline, CDR1 MNHEY and CDR2 SMNVEV (reference sequence). V shed 0 bases and J shed 0 bases, with 6 bases lying between them. In nucleotides, the CDR3 is TGTGCCAGCAGTTTATCAGCGGTCTCCTACAATGAGCAGTTCTTC. Translated: CASSLSAVSYNEQFF.

This clonotype has a count of ten or more. As an off-target read in a library built for alpha chains, this beta chain has a frequency of little significance. The chain couples TRBV27 to TRBJ2-5; D unclear. V lost 2 bases and J 3 bases, leaving 10 bases between the germline ends. CDR3 length equals 14 residues. Looked up from germline, CDR1 is MNHEY and CDR2 is SMNVEV (reference sequence). Here the CDR3 DNA reads TGTGCCAGCAGTTTAGACACTAACGAAGAGACCCAGTACTTC. Translation: CASSLDTNEETQYF.

This clonotype was seen repeatedly, ten times or more. This beta chain lies outside the target of a library built for alpha chains; its clone size means little. This chain uses TRBV9 with TRBJ1-1; D might be TRBD1 (6 bases). This CDR3 comprises 14 residues. Trimming removed 4 bases from V and 1 base from J, with 11 bases in between. The germline V gene encodes CDR1 SGDLS and CDR2 YYNGEE. The chain's CDR3 is CASSSPGQNTEAFF. CDR3 in DNA: TGTGCCAGCAGCTCGCCGGGACAGAACACTGAAGCTTTCTTT.

This clonotype is medium-sized by share. Because the library targeted alpha chains, this beta chain is an off-target read whose size means little. The chain recombines TRBV6-5 with TRBJ2-1; D is unclear. The germline gives CDR1 MNHEY, CDR2 SVGAGI. Trimming took 0 bases from V and 0 from J, leaving 9 bases between them. This CDR3 is built from 16 residues. CDR3 DNA: TGTGCCAGCAGTTACTCCGGCGACGTCTCCTACAATGAGCAGTTCTTC. It translates to CASSYSGDVSYNEQFF.

This clonotype was counted many times. This beta chain came through as a stray read in a library set up for alpha chains, and its size says little. J is TRBJ2-4 and V is TRBV20-1, with TRBD2 matching 8 bases. J was trimmed by 8 bases and V by 2 bases; bases with no gene match: 5. CDR3 length: 13 residues. Looked up from germline, CDR1 is DFQATT and CDR2 is SNEGSKA (reference sequence). The CDR3 DNA reads TGCAGTGCTAGATGGCGGGGGGTGGACATTCAGTACTTC. This codes for CSARWRGVDIQYF.

This clonotype showed up many times. This beta chain is a stray sequence in a library constructed for alpha chains; its clone size is not meaningful. This chain joins TRBV6-6 and TRBJ1-2; 9 bases map to TRBD1. The germline gives CDR1 MNHNY, CDR2 SVGAGI (reference sequence). The CDR3 totals 15 residues. After removal of 6 bases from V and 0 bases from J, the junction contained 5 bases not matched to a gene. The CDR3 sequence: CASRGQGLSNYGYTF. The CDR3 coding sequence is TGTGCCAGCAGAGGACAGGGGTTATCTAACTATGGCTACACCTTC.

This clonotype was recorded at least ten times. For a library built for alpha chains, this beta chain is a stray read; little rests on its size. The CDR3 DNA reads as TGTGCCAGCAGTTACTCGCCGACAGGGAGCCGTGGTACCCAGTACTTC. Translation: CASSYSPTGSRGTQYF. The J gene is TRBJ2-5, the V gene TRBV6-5; 7 bases match TRBD1. The CDR3 loop spans 16 amino acids. Germline V gene data show CDR1 as MNHEY and CDR2 as SVGAGI. J was trimmed by 8 bases and V by 0 bases; bases with no gene match: 12.

Many counts were recorded for this clonotype. This beta chain is an off-target read within a library intended for alpha chains, so its frequency means little. V gene TRBV7-2 combines with J gene TRBJ2-7; D perhaps matches TRBD1 (6 bases). Trimming removed 5 bases at V and 3 bases at J, with 17 bases between. Germline loops: CDR1 SGHTA, CDR2 FQGNSA. The CDR3 loop spans 15 amino acids. This CDR3 reads CASSTGIDRRYEQYF. The CDR3 region has the DNA TGTGCCAGCAGCACGGGAATTGACAGGCGCTACGAGCAGTACTTC. Full variable domain (remainder filled in from reference TRBV7-2 and TRBJ2-7): GAGVSQSPSNKVTEKGKDVELRCDPISGHTALYWYRQSLGQGLEFLIYFQGNSAPDKSGLPSDRFSAERTGGSVSTLTIQRTQQEDSAVYLCASSTGIDRRYEQYFGPGTRLTVT.